Sequencing of this T cell receptor (beta chain) was carried out in a study of shared clonotypes between healthy human individuals (dated by TCRdb to 2020 to 2022). Looking at the study overall: The cohort comprised a couple of women and a few men aged 18 to 49 years. To estimate repertoire size and how much clonotype sharing occurs between individuals, the study deeply sequenced the blood TCR repertoires of about five healthy adults. For each donor, CD4 naive and CD4 memory were each given three plates, CD8 naive was given two plates, and CD8 memory was given one plate. To increase sequencing depth and limit assay-specific biases, TCR repertoire library preparation and sequencing were carried out by different laboratories using diverse techniques. Between about 0.85 and 8.9 billion PBMCs per donor were obtained by leukapheresis. Overall study results and their limits: Clonotypes shared by all four sorted-subset donors showed higher generation probabilities than non-shared clonotypes. Because the study included a small number of donors, the genetic and exposure-history diversity represented was limited. Based on pairwise subsampling, the degree of clonotype sharing among donors was expected to be affected by sequencing depth. Rarefaction of sorted-subset datasets indicated incomplete sequencing despite the large sequencing depth. Naive subsets generally had larger estimated clonotype richness than memory subsets did. Across a handful of donors, around 5% of naive CD4, roughly 3.5% of naive CD8, roughly 2.3% of memory CD4, and 0.4% of memory CD8 clonotypes were shared. Only blood was sampled, and tissue TCR repertoires likely differ from those in blood.

For this clone: Its antigen remains undetermined. Base qualities are missing; no much larger clone stands one base away. In the same sample, other DNA sequences code for this CDR3.

TCR CDR3 regions were amplified from genomic DNA by multiplex PCR using the deep immunoSEQ assay. Extracted genomic DNA from each cell subset was distributed evenly across all wells of several immunoSEQ 96-well plates, and each plate was treated as a replicate. Each replicate PCR for sorted subsets received about 200 ng genomic DNA, equal to some 32,000 T cell genomes. Purified libraries were quantified with a Qubit 3.0 fluorometer, sized on a Bioanalyzer 2100, and re-quantified with the KAPA Library Quantification kit. A separate single-read 150-cycle Illumina NextSeq 550 flow cell was used to sequence each immunoSEQ 96-well plate. Turning to the authors' computational methods: Because the immunoSEQ output held only junctional sequences and lacked quality scores, the filtering could not match the filtering applied to full-length reads. To assign V/J genes and CDR3, sequences were annotated using PyIR, a Python wrapper for IgBLAST v1.9, with IMGT germline references. Any read was removed if the V/J assignment was weak (E-value above 1e-6), the CDR3 was missing, or the read contained stop codons, out-of-frame junctions, or ambiguous translated residues. V3J clonotypes were defined by identical inferred V gene, J gene, and CDR3 amino acid sequence. To compute the percentage overlap between repertoires, the number of shared unique clonotypes was divided by the size of the smaller repertoire. RTK rarefaction, the Chao1 estimator, and Recon v2.1 estimates of unobserved clonotypes were used to assess repertoire richness. For all TCRbeta clonotypes obtained by the gDNA method from several donors, generation probabilities were computed with OLGA. TCRdb stores this immuneACCESS table with in-frame sequences only. Part of the clones is absent; in the studies checked, under half of the shortfall reflects unresolved V genes, and no reason is known for the rest. Clone size and V and J calls were adopted from that table, with D and trimming inferred from the DNA. Recorded for this sample are 730,000 or so clones; approximately 79% of them occurred a single time. Jointly, the top ten make up roughly 1.8% of the sample.

Per the germline V gene, MNHNS is the CDR1 and SASEGT is the CDR2. The CDR3 sequence holds 12 residues, the cysteine and phenylalanine included. The read is trimmed to its CDR3 DNA, 36 bases read in frame from base 1. V gives up 2 bases and J gives up 3 bases, and the segment between their germline ends measures 5 bases. The donors were healthy, HIV-negative adults with no recently reported acute infections or vaccinations. Every donor was a Caucasian adult residing in Nashville, Tennessee, USA. Magnetic negative selection was used to enrich CD4+ T cells, after which naive cells were positively selected on CD45RA and the negative fraction became the memory subset. Blood was obtained by leukapheresis, after which PBMCs were separated by Ficoll-Histopaque density gradient centrifugation and cryopreserved in liquid nitrogen vapor phase. Analytical flow cytometry was used to check the purity and quantity of each magnetically sorted T cell population. Genomic DNA was isolated from each sorted fraction and quantified by UV absorbance on a Nanodrop 2000c.

The TCR sequence derives from a woman aged 30 to 39 in good health. The sample was memory CD4+ T cells sorted from blood. Taken with the paper, the label for cell subset or site translates to: CD45RA-negative fraction. The V and J genes are TRBV6-1 and TRBJ2-7; TRBD1 is possibly the D segment (5 matching bases). The CDR3 protein is CASSEQGYEQYF. The DNA sequence is TGTGCCAGCAGTGAACAGGGCTACGAGCAGTACTTC.